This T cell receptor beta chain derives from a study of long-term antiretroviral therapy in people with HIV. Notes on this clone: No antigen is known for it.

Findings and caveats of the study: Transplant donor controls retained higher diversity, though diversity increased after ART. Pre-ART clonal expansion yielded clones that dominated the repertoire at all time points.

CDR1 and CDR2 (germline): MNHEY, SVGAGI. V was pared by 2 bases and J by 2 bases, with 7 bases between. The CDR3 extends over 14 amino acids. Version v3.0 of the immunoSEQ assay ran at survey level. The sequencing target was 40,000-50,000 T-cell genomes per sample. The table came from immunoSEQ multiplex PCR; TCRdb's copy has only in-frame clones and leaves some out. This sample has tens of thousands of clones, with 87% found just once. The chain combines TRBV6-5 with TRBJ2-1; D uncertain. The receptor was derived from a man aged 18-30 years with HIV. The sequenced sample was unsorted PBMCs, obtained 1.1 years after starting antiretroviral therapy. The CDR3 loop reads CASSYPGPYNEQFF. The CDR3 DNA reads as TGTGCCAGCAGTTACCCAGGTCCCTACAATGAGCAGTTCTTC.